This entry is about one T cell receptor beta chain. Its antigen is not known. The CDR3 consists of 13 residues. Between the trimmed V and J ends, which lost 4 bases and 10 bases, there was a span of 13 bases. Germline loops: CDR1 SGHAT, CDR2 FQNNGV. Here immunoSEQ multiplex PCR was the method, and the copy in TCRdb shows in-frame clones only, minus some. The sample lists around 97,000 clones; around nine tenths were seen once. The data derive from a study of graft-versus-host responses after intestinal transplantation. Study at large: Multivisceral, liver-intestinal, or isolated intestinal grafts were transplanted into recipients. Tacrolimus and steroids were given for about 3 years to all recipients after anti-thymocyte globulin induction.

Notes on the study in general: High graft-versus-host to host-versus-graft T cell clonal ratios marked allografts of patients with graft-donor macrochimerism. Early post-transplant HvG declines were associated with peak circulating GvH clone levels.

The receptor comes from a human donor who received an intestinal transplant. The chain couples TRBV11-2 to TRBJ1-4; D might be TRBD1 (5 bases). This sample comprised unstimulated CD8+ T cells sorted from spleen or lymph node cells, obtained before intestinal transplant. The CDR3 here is CASSSSDGGKLFF. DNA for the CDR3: TGTGCCAGCAGCTCATCGGACGGGGGAAAACTGTTTTTT.